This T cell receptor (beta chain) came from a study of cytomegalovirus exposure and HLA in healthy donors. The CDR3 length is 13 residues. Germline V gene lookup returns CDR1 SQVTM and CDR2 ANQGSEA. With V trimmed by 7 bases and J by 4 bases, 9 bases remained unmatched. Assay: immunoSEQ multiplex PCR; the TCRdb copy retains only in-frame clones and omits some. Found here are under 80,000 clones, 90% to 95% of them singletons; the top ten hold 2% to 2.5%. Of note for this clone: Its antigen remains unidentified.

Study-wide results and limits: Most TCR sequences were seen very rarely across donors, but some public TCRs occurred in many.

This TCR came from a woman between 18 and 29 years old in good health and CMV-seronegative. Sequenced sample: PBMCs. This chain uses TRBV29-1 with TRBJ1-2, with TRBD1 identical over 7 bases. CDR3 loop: CSARDSSGYGYTF. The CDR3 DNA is TGCAGCGCCAGGGACAGCTCCGGCTATGGCTACACCTTC.